Shown below are 25 T cell receptor beta chains from a single sample sequenced in a study of blood T cell repertoires in COVID-19. Profiled with immunoSEQ multiplex PCR; TCRdb holds only in-frame clones, not every one. Of 200,000 to 250,000 clones listed, approximately 84% are singletons. Sequencing was performed on peripheral blood. These TCRs come from a man aged 35-49 years with active or convalescent COVID-19.

J is TRBJ1-2 and V is TRBV19; 9 nucleotides match TRBD1. The CDR3 is made up of 15 amino acids. Germline assignment: CDR1 LNHDA and CDR2 SQIVND (reference sequence). The trim removed 1 base at V and 5 bases at J, leaving 5 bases unmatched. The CDR3 here is CASSIVPGTGYGYTF. The CDR3, as DNA: TGTGCCAGTAGTATAGTCCCCGGGACAGGGTATGGCTACACCTTC.

V and J are TRBV30 and TRBJ1-1; no definite D call. Trimming shortened V by 1 base and J by 5 bases, and 14 bases separated the two germline ends. The V gene's germline CDR1 is GTSNPN and CDR2 SVGIG (reference sequence). The CDR3 loop spans 14 amino acids. CDR3 amino acids: CAWSGIGVRTEAFF. The CDR3 bases are TGTGCCTGGAGTGGAATCGGGGTACGAACTGAAGCTTTCTTT.

This chain uses TRBV27 with TRBJ2-1, with 11 bases lining up with TRBD2. The germline CDR1 and CDR2 sequences are MNHEY and SMNVEV (reference sequence). The CDR3 consists of 15 residues. J lost 2 bases, V lost 7 bases, and 4 bases had no gene match. The chain's CDR3 is CASNPGLAAYNEQFF. The CDR3 coding sequence is TGTGCCAGCAACCCGGGACTAGCGGCCTACAATGAGCAGTTCTTC.

V and J are TRBV3-1 (or the pseudogene TRBV3-2) and TRBJ1-4, with 7 bases matching TRBD1. J lost 8 bases, V lost 0 bases, and 6 bases had no gene match. Germline CDR1 reads LGHDT; CDR2 reads YNNKEL (reference sequence). The CDR3 loop spans 15 amino acids. The CDR3 nucleotides read TGTGCCAGCAGCCAAGATCTACAGGGGTTAGAAAAACTGTTTTTT. Protein product: CASSQDLQGLEKLFF.

The chain employs TRBV7-9 and TRBJ1-2; 10 bases map to TRBD1. The CDR3 sequence is 14 residues long. The germline V gene has CDR1 SEHNR and CDR2 FQNEAQ (reference sequence). V trimming: 1 base; J trimming: 6 bases; junction bases outside the gene matches: 2. CDR3 protein: CASSLEDRGDGYTF. The CDR3, as DNA: TGTGCCAGCAGCTTAGAGGACAGGGGGGATGGCTACACCTTC.

This clone was seen a few times. V usage is TRBV20-1 and J usage is TRBJ1-5; 7 bases align to TRBD1. CDR1 is DFQATT and CDR2 is SNEGSKA in the germline V gene (reference sequence). CDR3 length: 15 residues. V was pared by 3 bases and J by 0 bases, with 5 bases of the junction left unmatched. Written as DNA, the CDR3 is TGCAGTGCTAGTGGGGACAGCCTTAGCAATCAGCCCCAGCATTTT. Amino acid sequence: CSASGDSLSNQPQHF.

Comment on this clone: This sample includes further DNA sequences coding for the same CDR3. The chain joins TRBV20-1 to TRBJ1-1; the D is unclear. CDR3 length equals 10 residues. V lost 5 bases, J lost 3 bases, and 4 bases lay in between. CDR1 is DFQATT and CDR2 is SNEGSKA in the germline V gene (reference sequence). In nucleotides, the CDR3 is TGCAGTGCTCCGTACACTGAAGCTTTCTTT. Translated, it gives CSAPYTEAFF.

The chain joins TRBV7-9 to TRBJ1-6; TRBD1 matches at 7 bases. CDR3 length: 14 residues. Germline V gene sequence: CDR1 SEHNR, CDR2 FQNEAQ (reference sequence). Trimming cost V 3 bases and J 10 bases; bases outside gene matches: 6. The CDR3 region has the DNA TGTGCCAGCAGCTTTACGCAGGGGGACTCACCCCTCCACTTT. As protein: CASSFTQGDSPLHF.

The chain carries TRBV5-1 and TRBJ2-2; tentative D call: TRBD2 (5 bases). Trimming took 4 bases from V and 4 from J, leaving 17 bases between them. CDR3 length equals 16 residues. Germline CDR1 and CDR2: SGHRS and YFSETQ. In DNA, the CDR3 is TGCGCCAGCAGCCTCCCCCCGGGGTCTGGCACCGGGGAGCTGTTTTTT. Its protein is CASSLPPGSGTGELFF.

The chain links TRBV28 to TRBJ2-5, with 9 bases identical to TRBD2. Looked up from germline, CDR1 is MDHEN and CDR2 is SYDVKM. The CDR3 extends over 17 amino acids. The ends lost 4 bases at V and 1 base at J; junction bases unmatched: 10. The CDR3 protein is CASSSPRSGGLQETQYF. CDR3 nucleotides: TGTGCCAGCAGTTCACCCAGGAGCGGGGGGCTCCAAGAGACCCAGTACTTC.

The rearrangement joins TRBV19 to TRBJ2-7, with 7 bases aligning to TRBD1. The CDR3 length is 16 residues. With 1 base clipped from V and 0 bases from J, the junction kept 6 bases outside the gene matches. Per germline, CDR1 LNHDA and CDR2 SQIVND (reference sequence). DNA for the CDR3: TGTGCCAGTAGTATAGGAGGGGGCCTACTCTCCTACGAGCAGTACTTC. Residues: CASSIGGGLLSYEQYF.

The rearrangement uses TRBV4-1 and TRBJ2-1; 9 bases line up with TRBD2. From germline, CDR1 is MGHRA and CDR2 YSYEKL. This CDR3 spans 15 amino acids. The V and J ends lost 2 bases and 9 bases, in that order; junction bases with no gene match: 8. The CDR3: CASSQKSGGISEQFF. In DNA, the CDR3 is TGCGCCAGCAGCCAAAAAAGCGGGGGGATCAGTGAGCAGTTCTTC.

This rearrangement joins TRBV10-2 to TRBJ1-1; TRBD1 agrees at 7 bases. The V and J ends lost 4 bases and 7 bases, in that order; junction bases with no gene match: 0. Germline V lookup: CDR1 WSHSY, CDR2 SAAADI. The CDR3 is 11 amino acids. This CDR3 reads CASSGTGEAFF. CDR3 bases: TGCGCCAGCAGTGGGACAGGTGAAGCTTTCTTT.

The V call is TRBV7-2, the J call TRBJ1-2; D is ambiguous. Trimming removed 1 base at V and 13 bases at J, with 13 bases between. This CDR3 contains 12 residues. Germline V gene sequence: CDR1 SGHTA, CDR2 FQGNSA. The CDR3 coding sequence is TGTGCCAGCAGCTTAGTCGACTCTGCGCCCACCTTC. Protein product: CASSLVDSAPTF.

This chain connects TRBV28 to TRBJ1-5; D not resolved. Germline V gives CDR1 MDHEN, CDR2 SYDVKM. The ends were cut back, 2 bases at V and 4 bases at J, with 24 bases in the middle. CDR3 size: 19 residues. CDR3 DNA: TGTGCCAGCAGTTTAAGCGTCGGCAGAGCTTTAAATCGTAATCAGCCCCAGCATTTT. This translates into CASSLSVGRALNRNQPQHF. Full variable domain (rest looked up from reference TRBV28 and TRBJ1-5): DVKVTQSSRYLVKRTGEKVFLECVQDMDHENMFWYRQDPGLGLRLIYFSYDVKMKEKGDIPEGYSVSREKKERFSLILESASTNQTSMYLCASSLSVGRALNRNQPQHFGDGTRLSIL.

The genes are TRBV5-4 and TRBJ1-2, with D tentatively TRBD1 (5 bases). The CDR3 is made up of 15 amino acids. Trimming shortened V by 2 bases and J by 3 bases, and 14 bases separated the two germline ends. Germline V gives CDR1 SGHNT, CDR2 YYREEE (reference sequence). CDR3 coding DNA: TGTGCCAGCAGCTTTGATCCGACAGATTACTATGGCTACACCTTC. Translating gives CASSFDPTDYYGYTF.

V is TRBV29-1 and J is TRBJ2-3; 8 bases map to TRBD1. From germline, CDR1 is SQVTM and CDR2 ANQGSEA. The length of the CDR3 is 13 residues. V shed 7 bases, J shed 2 bases, and the junction held 5 bases outside the gene matches. The CDR3 loop is CSGDRGPTDTQYF. DNA for the CDR3: TGCAGCGGCGACAGGGGCCCCACAGATACGCAGTATTTT.

The chain has TRBV28 and TRBJ1-1; tentative D call: TRBD1 (5 bases). V lost 3 bases and J lost 4, with 12 bases in between. CDR1 and CDR2 from the germline V gene are MDHEN and SYDVKM. The CDR3 has 14 amino acids. The CDR3: CASSFRRGGTEAFF. The CDR3, as DNA: TGTGCCAGCAGTTTCCGCCGGGGGGGCACTGAAGCTTTCTTT.

The rearrangement uses TRBV10-3 and TRBJ1-5, with D unclear. V was clipped by 2 bases and J by 5 bases, with 7 bases between them. There are 13 residues in the CDR3. The V gene's germline CDR1 is ENHRY and CDR2 SYGVKD. The CDR3 reads CAISERTDQPQHF. The CDR3 DNA sequence: TGTGCCATCAGTGAGCGAACGGATCAGCCCCAGCATTTT.

This chain joins TRBV9 and TRBJ2-1, with a tentative D call TRBD2 (6 bases). The length of the CDR3 is 15 residues. The germline gives CDR1 SGDLS, CDR2 YYNGEE. The V and J ends lost 3 bases and 5 bases respectively, with 15 bases between them. CDR3 amino acids: CASSARGSSNNEQFF. The CDR3 DNA follows: TGTGCCAGCAGCGCCCGGGGGAGTTCGAACAATGAGCAGTTCTTC.

The chain joins TRBV6-5 to TRBJ1-2, with D unresolved. The CDR3 length is 14 residues. With 7 bases removed from V and 8 bases from J, the gap between germline ends came to 20 bases. Germline assignment: CDR1 MNHEY and CDR2 SVGAGI. The CDR3 loop reads CASIHPGFPRGYTF. CDR3 sequence (DNA): TGTGCCAGCATCCACCCCGGGTTCCCAAGAGGCTACACCTTC.

The chain is built from TRBV9 and TRBJ1-1; TRBD1 might be the D (5 bases). This CDR3 contains 15 residues. Germline CDR1 reads SGDLS; CDR2 reads YYNGEE. Trimming took off 3 bases at V and 0 bases at J, with 12 bases between the two ends. CDR3 nucleotides: TGTGCCAGCAGCGCATCGGGGGAGCTGAACACTGAAGCTTTCTTT. Amino acids: CASSASGELNTEAFF.

J is TRBJ2-1 and V is TRBV29-1; 8 bases map to TRBD2. The J segment lost 4 bases and the V segment lost 0 bases, leaving 14 bases of the junction unmatched. This CDR3 spans 18 amino acids. Germline CDR1 is SQVTM and CDR2 is ANQGSEA. The CDR3 protein is CSVEDSGGGRAPYNEQFF. The CDR3 region has the DNA TGCAGCGTTGAAGACTCTGGCGGGGGGAGGGCCCCATACAATGAGCAGTTCTTC.

The genes are TRBV11-2 and TRBJ2-5; TRBD1 agrees at 9 bases. J lost 3 bases, V lost 4 bases, and 3 bases had no gene match. Germline values: CDR1 SGHAT, CDR2 FQNNGV. This CDR3 has 14 residues. This CDR3 reads CASSWTGAKETQYF. The CDR3 DNA follows: TGTGCCAGCAGCTGGACAGGGGCTAAAGAGACCCAGTACTTC.

This clone was recorded only once. J is TRBJ2-3 and V is TRBV7-6; D ambiguous. V was pared by 5 bases and J by 4 bases, with 19 bases between. This CDR3 region has 16 residues. The germline V gene encodes CDR1 SGHVS and CDR2 FNYEAQ. The CDR3, as DNA: TGTGCCAGCAGCCCCCAAGCTTACCTCTCTGCAGATACGCAGTATTTT. This encodes CASSPQAYLSADTQYF.